This T cell receptor (beta chain) was profiled in a study of cytomegalovirus exposure and HLA in healthy donors. For the study at large: Researchers previously reported finding fewer than 140 million unique TCR beta sequences from 150 million to 200 million T cells.

Study findings and constraints: Fewer N-insertions (relative to the roughly 670-donor mean) were reportedly seen in an Asian-associated ancestry cluster in a later analysis. Whilst most TCR sequences proved rare, a subset of public TCRs occurred across many donors. Presence/absence analyses took donor sequencing depth as roughly uniform.

13 Jbeta primers and 60 Vbeta primers were used for the PCR. Profiled with immunoSEQ multiplex PCR; TCRdb holds only in-frame clones, not every one. This sample has roughly 190,000 clones; roughly four fifths occur once, and the top ten carry less than 4%. CDR3 length: 14 residues. After removal of 5 bases from V and 7 bases from J, the junction contained 7 bases not matched to a gene. Germline V gene lookup returns CDR1 LNHDA and CDR2 SQIVND (reference sequence). Worth noting for this clone: What it binds is not known.

The receptor was derived from a woman in her twenties or thirties in good health and CMV-seropositive. Sequencing used PBMCs. The chain carries TRBV19 and TRBJ1-2; TRBD1 agrees at 10 bases. The DNA for the CDR3 is TGTGCCAGTAGTCCGGGACAGGGGATTGCTGGCTACACCTTC. Translated, it gives CASSPGQGIAGYTF.